This T cell receptor beta chain was obtained from a study of blood T cell repertoires in COVID-19. Study-wide background: Researchers got acute and convalescent COVID-19 samples from the United States, Italy and Spain. PBMCs, B-cell-depleted T cells, or T cells provided the cDNA or gDNA that made up the material.

As originally analysed: Amplification with reference gene primers provided the estimates of nucleated cell counts. Assay: immunoSEQ multiplex PCR; the TCRdb copy retains only in-frame clones and omits some. That table gives V, J and clone size, and the DNA gave D and trimming. The top ten clones hold over 7.5% of a sample with about 180,000 clones, approximately 85% of them seen once. V shed 1 base and J 6 bases; nucleotides not matched to a gene: 8. The CDR3 contains 16 residues. The germline gives CDR1 MDHEN, CDR2 SYDVKM. The sequence came from a woman aged 80 or older with acute or convalescent COVID-19. Material for sequencing was peripheral blood. The genes are TRBV28 and TRBJ2-2; 7 positions agree with TRBD1. CDR3: CASSLYGTAAPGELFF. Written as DNA, the CDR3 is TGTGCCAGCAGTTTATACGGGACAGCGGCTCCCGGGGAGCTGTTTTTT.